The next 2 T cell receptor beta chains were all read from a single sample in a study of shared clonotypes between healthy human individuals. Clones were read by immunoSEQ multiplex PCR, and TCRdb kept only the in-frame ones, dropping some. The profile shows over 1.4 million clones, 96% of them singletons. Sequenced: naive CD4+ T cells sorted from blood. Sample subset: CD45RA+ positively selected. The origin of the receptors is a man aged 25 to 40 in good health.

This chain joins TRBV30 and TRBJ2-4; D possibly matches TRBD1 or TRBD2 (6 bases each). The ends were cut back, 4 bases at V and 0 bases at J, with 10 bases in the middle. The CDR3 is made up of 14 amino acids. CDR1 GTSNPN and CDR2 SVGIG come from the germline V gene (reference sequence). The CDR3 region has the DNA TGTGCCTGGAACAGGGACTTAGCCAAAAACATTCAGTACTTC. Protein sequence: CAWNRDLAKNIQYF.

The chain joins TRBV18 to TRBJ2-6; 9 bases match TRBD1. CDR3 length: 18 amino acids. Germline loops: CDR1 KGHSH, CDR2 LQKENI. The V gene end was trimmed by 2 bases and the J gene end by 0 bases; junction bases not matched to a gene: 5. CDR3 DNA: TGTGCCAGCTCACCAACGACAGGGGGGCCCTCTGGGGCCAACGTCCTGACTTTC. Translated: CASSPTTGGPSGANVLTF.